Listed below are T cell receptor beta chains from one sample, sequenced in a study of shared clonotypes between healthy human individuals. TCRdb keeps only in-frame clones here, not all; method: immunoSEQ multiplex PCR. Among 1.6 million or so clones listed, approximately 98.5% were seen once. Sequencing used naive CD4+ T cells sorted from blood. The origin of the receptors is a man aged 30 to 39 in good health. Both conserved end residues are part of each CDR3. Fields, in order: clone size, V gene, J gene, D gene, CDR3 protein, CDR3 DNA. The D gene is left open where the match is weak. Some rows have no size entry. The others give once, few or many, or a class for an expanded clone.

clone_size: -
v_call: TRBV29-1
j_call: TRBJ2-7
d_call: TRBD1
cdr3_aa: CSVERQGYEQYF
cdr3_nt: TGCAGCGTCGAAAGACAGGGCTACGAGCAGTACTTC

clone_size: -
v_call: TRBV5-4
j_call: TRBJ2-1
d_call: -
cdr3_aa: CASSYVPGLGNEQFF
cdr3_nt: TGTGCCAGCAGCTATGTTCCGGGACTTGGAAATGAGCAGTTCTTC

clone_size: once
v_call: TRBV11-2
j_call: TRBJ2-7
d_call: -
cdr3_aa: CASSLYGGGGGMVYEQYF
cdr3_nt: TGTGCCAGCAGCTTATACGGGGGTGGTGGCGGGATGGTCTACGAGCAGTACTTC

clone_size: -
v_call: TRBV18
j_call: TRBJ1-2
d_call: TRBD1
cdr3_aa: CASSQGARVAYGYTF
cdr3_nt: TGTGCCAGCTCACAGGGGGCGCGGGTAGCTTATGGCTACACCTTC

clone_size: -
v_call: TRBV4-3
j_call: TRBJ2-1
d_call: TRBD2
cdr3_aa: CASSPTSGTYNEQFF
cdr3_nt: TGCGCCAGCAGCCCGACTAGCGGTACGTACAATGAGCAGTTCTTC

clone_size: -
v_call: TRBV28
j_call: TRBJ2-7
d_call: TRBD2
cdr3_aa: CASSSPGTNSYEQYF
cdr3_nt: TGTGCCAGCAGTTCCCCCGGGACTAACTCCTACGAGCAGTACTTC

clone_size: -
v_call: TRBV9
j_call: TRBJ2-5
d_call: -
cdr3_aa: CASSVGQQETQYF
cdr3_nt: TGTGCCAGCAGCGTAGGACAGCAAGAGACCCAGTACTTC

clone_size: -
v_call: TRBV5-1
j_call: TRBJ1-1
d_call: -
cdr3_aa: CASSTYPGIRAFF
cdr3_nt: TGCGCCAGCAGCACCTACCCGGGCATCAGGGCTTTCTTT

clone_size: -
v_call: TRBV5-4
j_call: TRBJ2-5
d_call: TRBD1
cdr3_aa: CASSGAGTDQETQYF
cdr3_nt: TGTGCCAGCAGCGGAGCCGGGACAGATCAAGAGACCCAGTACTTC

clone_size: -
v_call: TRBV2
j_call: TRBJ2-7
d_call: -
cdr3_aa: CASSGGSRRPYEQYF
cdr3_nt: TGTGCCAGCAGTGGTGGGTCTAGACGGCCCTACGAGCAGTACTTC

clone_size: -
v_call: TRBV19
j_call: TRBJ2-1
d_call: TRBD2
cdr3_aa: CASSIPSGSSYNEQFF
cdr3_nt: TGTGCCAGTAGTATCCCTAGCGGGAGCTCCTACAATGAGCAGTTCTTC

clone_size: once
v_call: TRBV7-8
j_call: TRBJ2-1
d_call: -
cdr3_aa: CASSLVRGLNNEQFF
cdr3_nt: TGTGCCAGCAGCTTAGTAAGGGGATTGAACAATGAGCAGTTCTTC

clone_size: -
v_call: TRBV7-9
j_call: TRBJ2-7
d_call: -
cdr3_aa: CASSLQREQYF
cdr3_nt: TGTGCCAGCAGCCTCCAAAGGGAGCAGTACTTC

clone_size: -
v_call: TRBV20-1
j_call: TRBJ2-1
d_call: -
cdr3_aa: CSAREAGRQFF
cdr3_nt: TGCAGTGCTAGAGAGGCGGGTAGGCAGTTCTTC

clone_size: -
v_call: TRBV7-9
j_call: TRBJ2-2
d_call: -
cdr3_aa: CASSLEGSRGTGELFF
cdr3_nt: TGTGCCAGCAGCTTAGAAGGGTCGCGGGGCACCGGGGAGCTGTTTTTT

clone_size: -
v_call: TRBV19
j_call: TRBJ2-5
d_call: -
cdr3_aa: CASSIGQAHNQETQYF
cdr3_nt: TGTGCCAGTAGTATAGGGCAGGCGCACAACCAAGAGACCCAGTACTTC

clone_size: once
v_call: TRBV7-9
j_call: TRBJ1-2
d_call: -
cdr3_aa: CASSPRWANYGYTF
cdr3_nt: TGTGCCAGCAGCCCCCGATGGGCAAACTATGGCTACACCTTC

clone_size: -
v_call: TRBV5-1
j_call: TRBJ2-2
d_call: -
cdr3_aa: CASSFAPTRGGELFF
cdr3_nt: TGCGCCAGCAGCTTCGCTCCAACCAGAGGCGGGGAGCTGTTTTTT

clone_size: -
v_call: TRBV5-4
j_call: TRBJ2-2
d_call: TRBD2
cdr3_aa: CASSFTSGWGGELFF
cdr3_nt: TGTGCCAGCAGCTTTACTAGCGGGTGGGGCGGGGAGCTGTTTTTT

clone_size: -
v_call: TRBV9
j_call: TRBJ2-2
d_call: TRBD1
cdr3_aa: CASSGFGGQGVNTGELFF
cdr3_nt: TGTGCCAGCAGCGGATTTGGGGGACAGGGAGTTAACACCGGGGAGCTGTTTTTT

clone_size: -
v_call: TRBV14
j_call: TRBJ2-2
d_call: -
cdr3_aa: CASSQGRGAHTGELFF
cdr3_nt: TGTGCCAGCAGCCAAGGACGGGGGGCTCACACCGGGGAGCTGTTTTTT

clone_size: -
v_call: TRBV4-3
j_call: TRBJ2-1
d_call: TRBD2
cdr3_aa: CASSQGTSGRAEQFF
cdr3_nt: TGCGCCAGCAGCCAAGGGACTAGCGGGAGGGCCGAGCAGTTCTTC

clone_size: -
v_call: TRBV10-1
j_call: TRBJ2-1
d_call: -
cdr3_aa: CASSERQSSYNEQFF
cdr3_nt: TGCGCCAGCAGTGAACGACAGAGCTCCTACAATGAGCAGTTCTTC

clone_size: -
v_call: TRBV25-1
j_call: TRBJ2-7
d_call: TRBD2
cdr3_aa: CASSGLAVYEQYF
cdr3_nt: TGTGCCAGCAGCGGACTAGCGGTTTACGAGCAGTACTTC

clone_size: -
v_call: TRBV5-1
j_call: TRBJ2-1
d_call: TRBD1
cdr3_aa: CASSLANWTGEREGNEQFF
cdr3_nt: TGCGCCAGCAGCTTGGCGAATTGGACAGGGGAAAGGGAAGGGAATGAGCAGTTCTTC

clone_size: -
v_call: TRBV7-3
j_call: TRBJ2-5
d_call: TRBD1
cdr3_aa: CASSPGQGWQETQYF
cdr3_nt: TGTGCCAGCAGCCCCGGACAGGGTTGGCAAGAGACCCAGTACTTC

clone_size: -
v_call: TRBV5-4
j_call: TRBJ2-5
d_call: -
cdr3_aa: CASSLEADQETQYF
cdr3_nt: TGTGCCAGCAGCTTGGAGGCCGACCAAGAGACCCAGTACTTC

clone_size: -
v_call: TRBV7-3
j_call: TRBJ2-1
d_call: TRBD1
cdr3_aa: CASSFSGGYEQFF
cdr3_nt: TGTGCCAGCAGCTTCTCAGGGGGCTATGAGCAGTTCTTC

clone_size: -
v_call: TRBV15
j_call: TRBJ1-1
d_call: -
cdr3_aa: CATSREGGSTEAFF
cdr3_nt: TGTGCCACCAGCAGAGAAGGGGGGAGCACTGAAGCTTTCTTT

clone_size: -
v_call: TRBV12-5
j_call: TRBJ2-3
d_call: -
cdr3_aa: CASGLVVGPGKDTQYF
cdr3_nt: TGTGCTAGTGGTTTGGTCGTGGGGCCGGGGAAAGATACGCAGTATTTT

clone_size: -
v_call: TRBV19
j_call: TRBJ2-3
d_call: TRBD1
cdr3_aa: CASSIRGQYDTDTQYF
cdr3_nt: TGTGCCAGCTCTATCAGGGGGCAGTATGACACAGATACGCAGTATTTT

clone_size: -
v_call: TRBV5-1
j_call: TRBJ1-1
d_call: TRBD1
cdr3_aa: CASSGGQPNTEAFF
cdr3_nt: TGCGCCAGCAGCGGGGGACAGCCGAACACTGAAGCTTTCTTT

clone_size: -
v_call: TRBV18
j_call: TRBJ2-5
d_call: TRBD1
cdr3_aa: CASSLGQGSETQYF
cdr3_nt: TGTGCCAGCTCACTCGGACAGGGGAGCGAGACCCAGTACTTC

clone_size: -
v_call: TRBV4-1
j_call: TRBJ2-2
d_call: -
cdr3_aa: CASSQVGGTGELFF
cdr3_nt: TGCGCCAGCAGCCAAGTAGGGGGGACCGGGGAGCTGTTTTTT

clone_size: -
v_call: TRBV11-3
j_call: TRBJ2-5
d_call: -
cdr3_aa: CASSSGSQETQYF
cdr3_nt: TGTGCCAGCAGCTCGGGTTCTCAAGAGACCCAGTACTTC

clone_size: -
v_call: TRBV28
j_call: TRBJ2-7
d_call: -
cdr3_aa: CASSFGTGRSEQYF
cdr3_nt: TGTGCCAGCAGTTTCGGGACTGGAAGATCCGAGCAGTACTTC

clone_size: -
v_call: TRBV6-5
j_call: TRBJ2-1
d_call: TRBD1
cdr3_aa: CASTKRQGLYNEQFF
cdr3_nt: TGTGCCAGCACCAAGCGACAGGGCCTCTACAATGAGCAGTTCTTC

clone_size: once
v_call: TRBV12-5
j_call: TRBJ2-3
d_call: -
cdr3_aa: CASAPDLTSTDTQYF
cdr3_nt: TGTGCTAGTGCCCCAGATCTCACTAGCACAGATACGCAGTATTTT

clone_size: -
v_call: TRBV5-1
j_call: TRBJ2-7
d_call: TRBD1
cdr3_aa: CASSSLLGQGARKQYF
cdr3_nt: TGCGCCAGCAGCTCTCTGTTGGGACAGGGAGCCAGAAAGCAGTACTTC

clone_size: -
v_call: TRBV29-1
j_call: TRBJ1-5
d_call: -
cdr3_aa: CSVAPEGGQPQHF
cdr3_nt: TGCAGCGTCGCCCCGGAGGGAGGGCAGCCCCAGCATTTT

clone_size: -
v_call: TRBV30
j_call: TRBJ2-2
d_call: TRBD1
cdr3_aa: CAWSFLTGHGELFF
cdr3_nt: TGTGCCTGGAGCTTCTTGACAGGGCACGGGGAGCTGTTTTTT

clone_size: once
v_call: TRBV19
j_call: TRBJ2-2
d_call: -
cdr3_aa: CASSILEGGELFF
cdr3_nt: TGTGCCAGTAGTATCCTGGAAGGCGGGGAGCTGTTTTTT

clone_size: -
v_call: TRBV7-3
j_call: TRBJ2-3
d_call: -
cdr3_aa: CASSWGRTDTQYF
cdr3_nt: TGTGCCAGCAGTTGGGGCAGGACAGATACGCAGTATTTT

clone_size: once
v_call: TRBV29-1
j_call: TRBJ1-1
d_call: -
cdr3_aa: CSVARAFEAFF
cdr3_nt: TGCAGCGTTGCCAGGGCTTTTGAAGCTTTCTTT

clone_size: -
v_call: TRBV27
j_call: TRBJ2-7
d_call: -
cdr3_aa: CASTGMTGPSYEQYF
cdr3_nt: TGTGCCAGCACGGGAATGACAGGACCTAGCTACGAGCAGTACTTC

clone_size: -
v_call: TRBV7-3
j_call: TRBJ2-7
d_call: -
cdr3_aa: CASSPRPHYEQYF
cdr3_nt: TGTGCCAGCAGCCCTCGACCACACTACGAGCAGTACTTC

clone_size: -
v_call: TRBV7-2
j_call: TRBJ1-1
d_call: -
cdr3_aa: CASSLEWALNTEAFF
cdr3_nt: TGTGCCAGCAGCTTAGAATGGGCGCTTAACACTGAAGCTTTCTTT

clone_size: -
v_call: TRBV27
j_call: TRBJ2-3
d_call: -
cdr3_aa: CASNKISQGPDTQYF
cdr3_nt: TGTGCCAGCAATAAAATTTCACAGGGTCCAGATACGCAGTATTTT

clone_size: once
v_call: TRBV9
j_call: TRBJ2-5
d_call: -
cdr3_aa: CASSVGGNQETQYF
cdr3_nt: TGTGCCAGCAGCGTAGGAGGAAACCAGGAGACCCAGTACTTC

clone_size: -
v_call: TRBV9
j_call: TRBJ2-5
d_call: -
cdr3_aa: CASSAGGARQETQYF
cdr3_nt: TGTGCCAGCAGCGCAGGGGGGGCTAGACAAGAGACCCAGTACTTC

clone_size: -
v_call: TRBV18
j_call: TRBJ2-3
d_call: TRBD1
cdr3_aa: CASSTLQGGSDTQYF
cdr3_nt: TGTGCCAGCTCAACCTTACAGGGGGGCTCAGATACGCAGTATTTT

clone_size: -
v_call: TRBV6-4
j_call: TRBJ2-1
d_call: -
cdr3_aa: CASSDWGGRTSYNEQFF
cdr3_nt: TGTGCCAGCAGTGACTGGGGCGGGCGAACCTCCTACAATGAGCAGTTCTTC

clone_size: -
v_call: TRBV11-1
j_call: TRBJ2-1
d_call: -
cdr3_aa: CASREISGRLGEQFF
cdr3_nt: TGTGCCAGCAGAGAGATCAGCGGTAGACTTGGGGAGCAGTTCTTC

clone_size: -
v_call: TRBV18
j_call: TRBJ2-5
d_call: -
cdr3_aa: CASSPPFGEVTQYF
cdr3_nt: TGTGCCAGCTCACCACCGTTCGGGGAGGTGACCCAGTACTTC

clone_size: -
v_call: TRBV6-1
j_call: TRBJ1-4
d_call: TRBD1
cdr3_aa: CASSPRQGADEKLFF
cdr3_nt: TGTGCCAGCAGTCCTCGACAGGGGGCTGATGAAAAACTGTTTTTT

clone_size: -
v_call: TRBV19
j_call: TRBJ2-2
d_call: TRBD2
cdr3_aa: CASSKAGRSGELFF
cdr3_nt: TGTGCCAGTAGTAAAGCGGGAAGGTCCGGGGAGCTGTTTTTT

clone_size: -
v_call: TRBV18
j_call: TRBJ2-1
d_call: -
cdr3_aa: CASSPPLTHYNEQFF
cdr3_nt: TGTGCCAGCTCACCACCGTTAACACACTACAATGAGCAGTTCTTC